The next 31 T cell receptor beta chains were all read from a single sample in a study of cytomegalovirus exposure and HLA in healthy donors. Clones were sequenced by immunoSEQ multiplex PCR, and TCRdb holds only the in-frame ones, with some missing. The top ten clones hold more than 5% of a sample with around 120,000 clones, around 89% of them seen once. Sequencing was done on a sample of PBMCs. The receptors stem from a woman under 30 in good health and CMV-seropositive.

V is TRBV5-1 and J is TRBJ2-7, with D maybe TRBD2 (6 bases). Germline V gene lookup returns CDR1 SGHRS and CDR2 YFSETQ. This CDR3 is built from 14 residues. V lost 3 bases, J lost 4 bases, and 14 bases lay in between. The CDR3 sequence is CASSSMGTVYEQYF. The CDR3 bases are TGCGCCAGCAGCTCGATGGGGACTGTTTACGAGCAGTACTTC.

The chain recombines TRBV6-4 with TRBJ2-3; no definite D call. The germline gives CDR1 MRHNA, CDR2 SNTAGT. Trimming pared 4 bases from V and 3 bases from J, leaving 11 bases between. This CDR3 comprises 14 residues. The CDR3 sequence: CASSAVGTTDTQYF. CDR3 nucleotides: TGTGCCAGCAGTGCAGTGGGCACTACAGATACGCAGTATTTT.

The chain links TRBV6-4 to TRBJ2-1, with TRBD2 matching over 10 bases. V lost 2 bases to trimming and J lost 7 bases; unmatched junction nucleotides: 8. Germline V gives CDR1 MRHNA, CDR2 SNTAGT. The CDR3 extends over 16 amino acids. CDR3 in DNA: TGTGCCAGCAGTGACCGGGCCAGCGGGGGGGATAATGAGCAGTTCTTC. Translation: CASSDRASGGDNEQFF.

V is TRBV11-2 and J is TRBJ2-1; D is undetermined. The CDR3 sequence is 15 residues long. With 0 bases removed from V and 2 bases from J, the gap between germline ends came to 8 bases. Looked up from germline, CDR1 is SGHAT and CDR2 is FQNNGV. The CDR3 sequence is CASSLDPQPYNEQFF. CDR3 DNA sequence: TGTGCCAGCAGCTTAGATCCACAACCCTACAATGAGCAGTTCTTC.

The chain joins TRBV4-2 to TRBJ2-3; 11 bases align to TRBD2. Germline loops: CDR1 LGHNA, CDR2 YNFKEQ. V gave up 1 base and J gave up 1 base; unmatched junction bases: 4. The CDR3 extends over 17 amino acids. CDR3 sequence (DNA): TGTGCCAGCAGCCAAGGGGCTAGCGGGGGGCGCACAGATACGCAGTATTTT. It translates to CASSQGASGGRTDTQYF.

This rearrangement joins TRBV7-9 to TRBJ2-6; 8 nucleotides line up with TRBD1. This CDR3 spans 16 amino acids. The germline CDR1 and CDR2 sequences are SEHNR and FQNEAQ (reference sequence). V was pared by 5 bases and J by 2 bases, with 5 bases of the junction left unmatched. CDR3 in DNA: TGTGCCAGCAGCCCCTCGGACAGGGCTGGGGCCAACGTCCTGACTTTC. This encodes CASSPSDRAGANVLTF.

DNA for the CDR3: TGCGCCAGCAAGGAGGGAAGCTCTGGGGCCAACGTCCTGACTTTC. This codes for CASKEGSSGANVLTF. The V gene is TRBV5-1, the J gene TRBJ2-6, with D perhaps TRBD2 (6 bases). Trimming left V 6 bases short and J 0 bases short, with 10 bases between. CDR1 is SGHRS and CDR2 is YFSETQ in the germline V gene. The CDR3 consists of 15 residues.

The V gene is TRBV6-1, the J gene TRBJ2-5; 10 nucleotides match TRBD2. V lost 2 bases to trimming and J lost 5 bases; unmatched junction nucleotides: 11. The germline gives CDR1 MNHNS, CDR2 SASEGT. CDR3 length equals 17 residues. The CDR3: CASSELSSTSGFETQYF. The CDR3 nucleotides read TGTGCCAGCAGTGAATTGAGTTCGACTAGCGGGTTTGAGACCCAGTACTTC.

This clone was recorded many times. This chain uses TRBV6-5 with TRBJ1-1; 7 bases line up with TRBD1. The V segment lost 6 bases and the J segment 4 bases; nucleotides outside the gene matches: 5. CDR3 length: 13 residues. Germline values: CDR1 MNHEY, CDR2 SVGAGI. CDR3 region: CASRYQGGTEAFF. The CDR3 DNA follows: TGTGCCAGCAGATATCAGGGGGGCACTGAAGCTTTCTTT.

This clone appeared a single time. The V call is TRBV7-6, the J call TRBJ2-2; D not resolved. In germline, CDR1 is SGHVS, CDR2 FNYEAQ. Trimming shortened V by 0 bases and J by 6 bases, and 11 bases separated the two germline ends. There are 15 residues in the CDR3. CDR3 sequence: CASSLATARAGELFF. CDR3 nucleotides: TGTGCCAGCAGCTTAGCTACAGCACGCGCCGGGGAGCTGTTTTTT.

The gene calls are TRBV19 and TRBJ2-2, with D tentatively TRBD1 (6 bases). Trimming stripped 5 bases from V and 5 bases from J, with 12 bases between. Germline lookup yields CDR1 LNHDA and CDR2 SQIVND (reference sequence). This CDR3 contains 14 residues. The CDR3 DNA follows: TGTGCCAGTAGTCCCGGAACAGGGACCGGGGAGCTGTTTTTT. It encodes CASSPGTGTGELFF.

The rearrangement uses TRBV30 and TRBJ1-1; D is ambiguous. Germline-derived CDR1 and CDR2 are GTSNPN and SVGIG (reference sequence). This CDR3 comprises 14 residues. V was cut by 1 base and J by 4 bases, with 13 bases left in between. The chain's CDR3 is CAWSAGGWATEAFF. The CDR3 bases are TGTGCCTGGAGTGCAGGAGGGTGGGCCACTGAAGCTTTCTTT. The full variable domain, with the rest looked up from reference TRBV30 and TRBJ1-1, is SQTIHQWPATLVQPVGSPLSLECTVEGTSNPNLYWYRQAAGRGLQLLFYSVGIGQISSEVPQNLSASRPQDRQFILSSKKLLLSDSGFYLCAWSAGGWATEAFFGQGTRLTVV.

The CDR3, as DNA: TGTGCCAGCAGCCAATATACGGCAGGACAGAGTTATCGTTATGGCTACACCTTC. Protein sequence: CASSQYTAGQSYRYGYTF. The V gene is TRBV14, the J gene TRBJ1-2; D is possibly TRBD1 (6 bases). CDR1 and CDR2 (germline): SGHDN, FVKESK. The length of the CDR3 is 18 residues. V was pared by 2 bases and J by 5 bases, with 24 bases between.

The V call is TRBV28, the J call TRBJ2-7; maybe TRBD2 (7 bases). The CDR3 runs to 16 residues. With 6 bases removed from V and 0 bases from J, the gap between germline ends came to 18 bases. The germline V gene encodes CDR1 MDHEN and CDR2 SYDVKM. This CDR3 reads CASSTTGGGSSYEQYF. In DNA form, the CDR3 reads TGTGCCAGCAGCACTACGGGGGGCGGGAGCTCCTACGAGCAGTACTTC.

This chain uses TRBV30 with TRBJ2-7; 11 bases line up with TRBD1. The CDR3 consists of 15 residues. V dropped 6 bases and J dropped 0; count of bases not matched to a gene: 7. The germline CDR1 and CDR2 sequences are GTSNPN and SVGIG (reference sequence). The CDR3 nucleotides are TGTGCCTGCGCCGGGACAGGGGGTTTCTCCTACGAGCAGTACTTC. Residues: CACAGTGGFSYEQYF.

The chain has TRBV10-2 and TRBJ2-5; 11 bases line up with TRBD2. The CDR3 consists of 16 residues. V dropped 3 bases and J dropped 1; count of bases not matched to a gene: 4. Germline V gene lookup returns CDR1 WSHSY and CDR2 SAAADI. The chain's CDR3 is CASSEGTSGTQETQYF. CDR3 coding DNA: TGCGCCAGCAGTGAAGGGACTAGCGGTACCCAAGAGACCCAGTACTTC.

The V call is TRBV5-6, the J call TRBJ1-2, with 12 bases identical to TRBD1. Germline V gene sequence: CDR1 SGHDT, CDR2 YYEEEE. This CDR3 has 14 amino acids. Unmatched junction bases numbered 5, after V lost 4 bases and J lost 7 bases. CDR3: CASSTGTGGFGYTF. The CDR3 DNA sequence: TGTGCCAGCAGCACTGGGACAGGGGGCTTTGGCTACACCTTC.

J is TRBJ1-5 and V is TRBV27; 7 nucleotides match TRBD1. Trimming cost V 5 bases and J 2 bases; bases outside gene matches: 3. In germline, CDR1 is MNHEY, CDR2 SMNVEV (reference sequence). The CDR3 runs to 14 residues. The CDR3 bases are TGTGCCAGCAGTACAACAGGGGGCAATCAGCCCCAGCATTTT. Its translation is CASSTTGGNQPQHF.

As DNA, the CDR3 is TGTGCCAGCTCACCAGAGTGGAATCAGCCCCAGCATTTT. Amino acids: CASSPEWNQPQHF. This chain joins TRBV18 and TRBJ1-5; D gene ambiguous. The CDR3 has 13 residues. Looked up from germline, CDR1 is KGHSH and CDR2 is LQKENI. V was cut by 2 bases and J by 4 bases, with 6 bases left in between.

This clone was counted once. The chain carries TRBV11-3 and TRBJ2-1; TRBD2 is a possible D gene (5 bases). Germline CDR1 is SGHNT and CDR2 is YENEEA. The CDR3 has 17 residues. V was pared by 5 bases and J by 4 bases, with 21 bases between. The CDR3 coding sequence is TGTGCCAGCAGCCCTACCTCAATACTAGGCTCATACAATGAGCAGTTCTTC. Translation: CASSPTSILGSYNEQFF.

The table lists this clone with a count of one. The chain carries TRBV2 and TRBJ2-4; 12 bases are a match to TRBD2. CDR1 and CDR2 (germline): SNHLY, FYNNEI. J gave up 3 bases and V 6 bases, and 18 bases lay outside the gene matches. The CDR3 sequence is 20 residues long. The CDR3 sequence: CASRDPPSGGAPPHKNIQYF. The CDR3 DNA sequence: TGTGCCAGCAGGGACCCCCCTAGCGGGGGGGCCCCGCCCCACAAAAACATTCAGTACTTC.

The chain uses TRBV6-4 and TRBJ1-6; TRBD1 matches at 10 bases. CDR3 length: 15 residues. The germline V gene has CDR1 MRHNA and CDR2 SNTAGT. Trimming cost V 6 bases and J 4 bases; bases outside gene matches: 3. The CDR3 spells CASRKGQGYNSPLHF. The CDR3 region has the DNA TGTGCCAGCAGGAAGGGACAGGGGTATAATTCACCCCTCCACTTT.

This clone came up once. This sequence joins TRBV11-2 and TRBJ1-1; D call uncertain. CDR3 length: 12 residues. The V end lost 6 bases, the J end lost 1 base, and 6 bases lay between the germline ends. The germline V gene encodes CDR1 SGHAT and CDR2 FQNNGV. This CDR3 is CASRHGNTEAFF. The CDR3 region has the DNA TGTGCCAGCAGGCACGGGAACACTGAAGCTTTCTTT.

The gene calls are TRBV7-9 and TRBJ2-7; D perhaps matches TRBD2 (6 bases). Germline V gene data show CDR1 as SEHNR and CDR2 as FQNEAQ (reference sequence). The CDR3 is 12 residues long. The V and J ends lost 5 bases and 7 bases respectively, with 12 bases between them. The chain's CDR3 is CASSLLGGEQYF. DNA for the CDR3: TGTGCCAGCAGCCTCCTCGGGGGAGAGCAGTACTTC.

V is TRBV4-1 and J is TRBJ2-5, with 13 bases matching TRBD2. V lost 5 bases and J lost 5; bases outside the gene matches: 11. The CDR3 is 17 amino acids. Germline lookup yields CDR1 MGHRA and CDR2 YSYEKL. The CDR3 spells CASSVGRLAGGGETQYF. The CDR3 DNA reads as TGCGCCAGCAGCGTAGGAAGACTAGCGGGGGGCGGGGAGACCCAGTACTTC.

The chain has TRBV7-9 and TRBJ1-1, with D perhaps matching TRBD1 (5 bases). CDR1 and CDR2 (germline): SEHNR, FQNEAQ (reference sequence). V was trimmed by 1 base and J by 3 bases, leaving 12 bases between them. The CDR3 is made up of 15 amino acids. The CDR3 DNA is TGTGCCAGCAGCTTAGGTCAGGGTAGGGACACTGAAGCTTTCTTT. Protein sequence: CASSLGQGRDTEAFF.

The chain links TRBV7-2 to TRBJ1-2; tentative D call: TRBD1 (6 bases). The V gene's germline CDR1 is SGHTA and CDR2 FQGNSA. The germline V and J ends were trimmed by 5 bases and 8 bases, with 15 bases remaining between them. The CDR3 is made up of 13 amino acids. CDR3 in DNA: TGTGCCAGCAGCCTTTACAGGGTACAGGGCTACACCTTC. Translation gives CASSLYRVQGYTF.

The CDR3 DNA is TGTGCCAGCAGCCCGCTAGCGAGTCGGACCGGGGAGCTGTTTTTT. It specifies CASSPLASRTGELFF. The chain joins TRBV7-2 to TRBJ2-2; maybe TRBD2 (6 bases). Trimming stripped 5 bases from V and 5 bases from J, with 15 bases between. The CDR3 is 15 amino acids. Germline lookup yields CDR1 SGHTA and CDR2 FQGNSA.

In its sample, this clone was seen once. The chain is built from TRBV2 and TRBJ1-1; 7 nucleotides line up with TRBD1. The CDR3 has 12 residues. The germline V gene encodes CDR1 SNHLY and CDR2 FYNNEI. The junction had 7 bases not matched to a gene; V was cut back by 9 bases and J by 6 bases. The CDR3 loop reads CARTQGDAEAFF. CDR3 nucleotide sequence: TGTGCCAGGACCCAGGGGGACGCTGAAGCTTTCTTT. The full variable domain, in which reference TRBV2 and TRBJ1-1 provide the parts outside the CDR3, is EPEVTQTPSHQVTQMGQEVILRCVPISNHLYFYWYRQILGQKVEFLVSFYNNEISEKSEIFDDQFSVERPDGSNFTLKIRSTKLEDSAMYFCARTQGDAEAFFGQGTRLTVV.

This chain connects TRBV5-8 to TRBJ2-1, with TRBD1 identical over 8 bases. The V and J ends lost 0 bases and 3 bases, in that order; junction bases with no gene match: 11. The CDR3 is made up of 18 amino acids. Per germline, CDR1 SGHTS and CDR2 YDEGEE. CDR3 DNA sequence: TGTGCCAGCAGCTTGGCGGTGATGGCAGGGGGCGGCTACAATGAGCAGTTCTTC. It encodes CASSLAVMAGGGYNEQFF.

The chain has TRBV4-1 and TRBJ2-5, with 7 positions matching TRBD2. V dropped 1 base and J dropped 5; count of bases not matched to a gene: 13. CDR3 length: 17 residues. Germline-derived CDR1 and CDR2 are MGHRA and YSYEKL. CDR3 residues: CASSQVGASGSWETQYF. The DNA of the CDR3 is TGCGCCAGCAGCCAAGTCGGGGCTAGCGGATCGTGGGAGACCCAGTACTTC.